Below, 15 T cell receptor beta chains from the same sample are listed, as sequenced in a study of T-cell memory formation after mild COVID-19. TCRdb re-called the 5' RACE reads through MiXCR, storing one row per CDR3 protein. The sample consists of under 450,000 distinct CDR3 sequences, 20% to 30% of them appearing once. The sequenced material came from PBMCs or a T cell subset sorted from them (not recorded which). These TCRs come from an adult woman who had mild COVID-19 (a few samples of this study predate the infection). Cell type and time point are not known.

The V and J genes are TRBV5-5 and TRBJ2-2, with D tentatively TRBD2 (6 bases). Germline CDR1 SGHKS, CDR2 YYEKEE (reference sequence). The CDR3 spans 15 residues. The V end was cut by 7 bases, the J end by 6 bases, with 19 bases between. Written as DNA, the CDR3 is TGTGCCAGCGAAAGGGCGACGGCGGGGTCCGGGGAGCTGTTTTTT. It codes for CASERATAGSGELFF. The entire variable domain, with the rest obtained from reference TRBV5-5 and TRBJ2-2, is as follows: DAGVTQSPTHLIKTRGQQVTLRCSPISGHKSVSWYQQVLGQGPQFIFQYYEKEERGRGNFPDRFSARQFPNYSSELNVNALLLGDSALYLCASERATAGSGELFFGEGSRLTVL.

The chain has TRBV7-2 and TRBJ1-1, with D unresolved. V shed 0 bases and J shed 5 bases, with 10 bases lying between them. Germline CDR1 reads SGHTA; CDR2 reads FQGNSA. This CDR3 is 14 amino acids long. CDR3 sequence: CASSLASGLTEAFF. Written as DNA, the CDR3 is TGTGCCAGCAGCTTAGCGTCCGGGTTGACTGAAGCTTTCTTT.

This sequence joins TRBV7-2 and TRBJ1-5; D gene uncertain. CDR1 is SGHTA, CDR2 FQGNSA, per germline. V was clipped by 2 bases and J by 0 bases, with 11 bases between them. The CDR3 is 16 amino acids. Written as DNA, the CDR3 is TGTGCCAGCAGCTTACTTCTCGGAGATAGCAATCAGCCCCAGCATTTT. It is translated as CASSLLLGDSNQPQHF. The full variable domain, its missing parts supplied by reference TRBV7-2 and TRBJ1-5, is GAGVSQSPSNKVTEKGKDVELRCDPISGHTALYWYRQSLGQGLEFLIYFQGNSAPDKSGLPSDRFSAERTGGSVSTLTIQRTQQEDSAVYLCASSLLLGDSNQPQHFGDGTRLSIL.

V and J are TRBV12-3 or TRBV12-4 and TRBJ2-1; 10 nucleotides align to TRBD2. Trimming took 5 bases from V and 8 from J; bases not matched to a gene: 9. CDR3 length equals 15 residues. The CDR3 bases are TGTGCCAGCAGTAGACTAGCGGGCCGCAGGGATGAGCAGTTCTTC. Translation gives CASSRLAGRRDEQFF.

The gene calls are TRBV30 and TRBJ2-7, with a weak D call TRBD1 (6 bases). The germline CDR1 and CDR2 sequences are GTSNPN and SVGIG (reference sequence). Trimming took off 3 bases at V and 4 bases at J, with 19 bases between the two ends. The CDR3 runs to 15 residues. The CDR3 spells CAWSGQRLRGYEQYF. DNA for the CDR3: TGTGCCTGGAGCGGACAACGCCTCAGGGGTTACGAGCAGTACTTC.

This clonotype was recorded a few times. This chain joins TRBV10-3 and TRBJ1-2, with a possible D match to TRBD1 (5 bases). Looked up from germline, CDR1 is ENHRY and CDR2 is SYGVKD. The V end lost 4 bases, the J end lost 5 bases, and 17 bases lay between the germline ends. The CDR3 contains 15 residues. CDR3 in amino acids: CAISAAGNSQYGYTF. The CDR3, as DNA: TGTGCCATCAGTGCAGCAGGGAATAGCCAATATGGCTACACCTTC.

The CDR3 sequence: CSAGLENTEAFF. DNA of the CDR3: TGCAGCGCCGGACTCGAGAACACTGAAGCTTTCTTT. This chain uses TRBV29-1 with TRBJ1-1; no clear D gene. This CDR3 spans 12 amino acids. CDR1 SQVTM and CDR2 ANQGSEA come from the germline V gene. Trimming took 7 bases from V and 1 from J, leaving 10 bases between them.

V gene TRBV7-6 combines with J gene TRBJ2-2, with D perhaps being TRBD1 or TRBD2 (6 bases each). CDR1 and CDR2 (germline): SGHVS, FNYEAQ. The CDR3 sequence is 16 residues long. V lost 5 bases and J lost 5, with 18 bases in between. The CDR3 sequence: CASSPNDRRVTGELFF. The DNA of the CDR3 is TGTGCCAGCAGCCCAAATGACAGGAGGGTAACCGGGGAGCTGTTTTTT.

This clonotype was seen a handful of times. The chain has TRBV5-1 and TRBJ2-1; D may be TRBD2 (6 bases). This CDR3 comprises 13 residues. Germline V gene data show CDR1 as SGHRS and CDR2 as YFSETQ. The germline V and J ends were trimmed by 4 bases and 11 bases, with 16 bases remaining between them. CDR3 region: CASSPSSVGKQFF. The CDR3 bases are TGCGCCAGCAGCCCCTCTAGCGTAGGAAAGCAGTTCTTC.

The chain recombines TRBV5-1 with TRBJ2-2; perhaps TRBD2 as D (5 bases). Germline V lookup: CDR1 SGHRS, CDR2 YFSETQ. Trimming left V 7 bases short and J 3 bases short, with 7 bases between. The CDR3 spans 12 residues. CDR3 coding DNA: TGCGCCAGCTTCGGGGACACCGGGGAGCTGTTTTTT. Amino acids: CASFGDTGELFF.

This clonotype was seen a few times. The chain joins TRBV12-3 or TRBV12-4 to TRBJ1-5, with TRBD1 as a possible D gene (5 bases). V lost 3 bases to trimming and J lost 1 base, with 16 bases between them. CDR3 length: 17 amino acids. The DNA of the CDR3 is TGTGCCAGCAGTTTTGCGGGCCAGGGTGGAAGCAATCAGCCCCAGCATTTT. Amino acid sequence: CASSFAGQGGSNQPQHF.

The gene calls are TRBV18 and TRBJ2-7; the D gene is possibly TRBD2 (5 bases). CDR1 KGHSH and CDR2 LQKENI come from the germline V gene. Trimming took 3 bases from V and 4 from J, leaving 16 bases between them. The CDR3 consists of 15 residues. CDR3 in amino acids: CASSPLGETPYEQYF. DNA of the CDR3: TGTGCCAGCTCACCCCTCGGGGAGACCCCTTACGAGCAGTACTTC.

The V gene is TRBV30, the J gene TRBJ1-2; D not resolved. Trimming left V 1 base short and J 6 bases short, with 15 bases between. From germline, CDR1 is GTSNPN and CDR2 SVGIG (reference sequence). The CDR3 is 14 amino acids. CDR3 in DNA: TGTGCCTGGAGTGCTCTGGACGGTACGAATGGCTACACCTTC. Translation gives CAWSALDGTNGYTF.

The V and J genes are TRBV5-4 and TRBJ2-7, with a tentative D call TRBD2 (5 bases). The CDR3 is 13 residues long. Germline lookup yields CDR1 SGHNT and CDR2 YYREEE (reference sequence). The V end lost 4 bases, the J end lost 3 bases, and 11 bases lay between the germline ends. CDR3 bases: TGTGCCAGCAGCCCGACGGGGAACTACGAGCAGTACTTC. It translates to CASSPTGNYEQYF.

This clonotype occurred a few times. The chain uses TRBV27 and TRBJ2-4; the D is unclear. The germline V and J ends were trimmed by 6 bases and 6 bases, with 15 bases remaining between them. In germline, CDR1 is MNHEY, CDR2 SMNVEV (reference sequence). CDR3 length: 14 residues. In DNA, the CDR3 is TGTGCCAGCAGAACCCCTTCGGCCGGAAACATTCAGTACTTC. Translation: CASRTPSAGNIQYF.